A selection of T cell receptor beta chains follows, all from one sample in a study of control samples from healthy donors and cancer patients. Using immunoSEQ multiplex PCR, the repertoire was profiled, and TCRdb retains in-frame clones only, with some absent. The table has fewer than 200,000 clones, approximately 95% seen once. Sequencing was performed on blood. These receptors were taken from a man aged 18 to 30 in good health. Each CDR3 is given with its conserved first and last residue. Fields, in order: V gene, clone size, J gene, D gene, CDR3 length, CDR3 DNA, CDR3 protein. A D gene is named only where the DNA matches it firmly. Clone size appears in some rows only: once, few, many, or a class for an expanded clone.

v_call: TRBV6-5
clone_size: NA
j_call: TRBJ1-1
d_call: NA
cdr3_length: 16
cdr3_nt: TGTGCCAGCAGTTACTGGCCGCGGGAGGGCCCGGATGAAGCTTTCTTT
cdr3_aa: CASSYWPREGPDEAFF

v_call: TRBV27
clone_size: NA
j_call: TRBJ2-7
d_call: TRBD1
cdr3_length: 15
cdr3_nt: TGTGCCAGCAGGGGACCGGGACAGGGGGCGTACGAGCAGTACTTC
cdr3_aa: CASRGPGQGAYEQYF

v_call: TRBV9
clone_size: NA
j_call: TRBJ2-5
d_call: TRBD1
cdr3_length: 15
cdr3_nt: TGTGCCAGCAGCCCTCTAGGACAGGGAGGAGAGACCCAGTACTTC
cdr3_aa: CASSPLGQGGETQYF

v_call: TRBV2
clone_size: once
j_call: TRBJ2-3
d_call: TRBD2
cdr3_length: 14
cdr3_nt: TGTGCCAGCAGAGAGGCGGGGGGGATTGATACGCAGTATTTT
cdr3_aa: CASREAGGIDTQYF

v_call: TRBV10-3
clone_size: once
j_call: TRBJ2-2
d_call: NA
cdr3_length: 14
cdr3_nt: TGTGCCATCAAATCTTGGGGGGCCGGCGGGGAGCTGTTTTTT
cdr3_aa: CAIKSWGAGGELFF

v_call: TRBV5-1
clone_size: NA
j_call: TRBJ2-6
d_call: NA
cdr3_length: 15
cdr3_nt: TGCGCCAGCAGCCAACAGAGCTCTGGGGCCAACGTCCTGACTTTC
cdr3_aa: CASSQQSSGANVLTF

v_call: TRBV7-2
clone_size: NA
j_call: TRBJ1-3
d_call: NA
cdr3_length: 14
cdr3_nt: TGTGCCAGCAGCTTGACGTATCAAGGAAACACCATATATTTT
cdr3_aa: CASSLTYQGNTIYF

v_call: TRBV18
clone_size: NA
j_call: TRBJ2-3
d_call: TRBD2
cdr3_length: 16
cdr3_nt: TGTGCCAGCTCACGCACGATAGCGGGGGAGACAGATACGCAGTATTTT
cdr3_aa: CASSRTIAGETDTQYF

v_call: TRBV19
clone_size: few
j_call: TRBJ2-2
d_call: NA
cdr3_length: 15
cdr3_nt: TGTGCCAGTACCTCCAGGGGCCCGAACACCGGGGAGCTGTTTTTT
cdr3_aa: CASTSRGPNTGELFF

v_call: TRBV2
clone_size: NA
j_call: TRBJ2-1
d_call: NA
cdr3_length: 13
cdr3_nt: TGTGCCAGCAGGAAGGACATCTTCAATGAGCAGTTCTTC
cdr3_aa: CASRKDIFNEQFF

v_call: TRBV7-3
clone_size: NA
j_call: TRBJ2-1
d_call: TRBD2
cdr3_length: 14
cdr3_nt: TGTGCCAGCAGCTTAACAGGGACTAGCGGTGAGCAGTTCTTC
cdr3_aa: CASSLTGTSGEQFF

v_call: TRBV14
clone_size: NA
j_call: TRBJ1-1
d_call: NA
cdr3_length: 15
cdr3_nt: TGTGCCAGCAGCCGCTCGGGACTGATGAACACTGAAGCTTTCTTT
cdr3_aa: CASSRSGLMNTEAFF

v_call: TRBV19
clone_size: NA
j_call: TRBJ1-3
d_call: TRBD1
cdr3_length: 16
cdr3_nt: TGTGCCAGTAGTATAACAGGGGTGGATACTGGAAACACCATATATTTT
cdr3_aa: CASSITGVDTGNTIYF

v_call: TRBV18
clone_size: NA
j_call: TRBJ2-5
d_call: NA
cdr3_length: 11
cdr3_nt: TGTGCCAGCTCCGTTAGTGAGACCCAGTACTTC
cdr3_aa: CASSVSETQYF

v_call: TRBV5-1
clone_size: NA
j_call: TRBJ2-5
d_call: NA
cdr3_length: 13
cdr3_nt: TGCGCCAGCAGCTTACAGGGACAAGAGACCCAGTACTTC
cdr3_aa: CASSLQGQETQYF

v_call: TRBV2
clone_size: NA
j_call: TRBJ1-2
d_call: NA
cdr3_length: 13
cdr3_nt: TGTGCCAGCAGTGACCCATCGGACTATGGCTACACCTTC
cdr3_aa: CASSDPSDYGYTF

v_call: TRBV30
clone_size: once
j_call: TRBJ2-7
d_call: NA
cdr3_length: 14
cdr3_nt: TGTGCCTGGAGTGGGAGACTGGGACGTTACGAGCAGTACTTC
cdr3_aa: CAWSGRLGRYEQYF

v_call: TRBV28
clone_size: NA
j_call: TRBJ1-1
d_call: TRBD1
cdr3_length: 15
cdr3_nt: TGTGCCAGCAGCCTGACCGGGACAGGCAACACTGAAGCTTTCTTT
cdr3_aa: CASSLTGTGNTEAFF

v_call: TRBV30
clone_size: once
j_call: TRBJ1-6
d_call: NA
cdr3_length: 12
cdr3_nt: TGTGCCTGGAGTCCAGGAAATTCACCCCTCCACTTT
cdr3_aa: CAWSPGNSPLHF

v_call: TRBV18
clone_size: NA
j_call: TRBJ1-5
d_call: TRBD1
cdr3_length: 13
cdr3_nt: TGTGCCAGCTCGTCACAGGGGTATCAGCCCCAGCATTTT
cdr3_aa: CASSSQGYQPQHF

v_call: TRBV24-1
clone_size: NA
j_call: TRBJ1-5
d_call: NA
cdr3_length: 9
cdr3_nt: TGTGCCCCCAGTAGGGTCCAGCATTTT
cdr3_aa: CAPSRVQHF

v_call: TRBV19
clone_size: NA
j_call: TRBJ1-1
d_call: NA
cdr3_length: 14
cdr3_nt: TGTGCCAGTAGTATAGATCCGCTAGGGGCTGAAGCTTTCTTT
cdr3_aa: CASSIDPLGAEAFF

v_call: TRBV2
clone_size: NA
j_call: TRBJ1-1
d_call: TRBD1
cdr3_length: 16
cdr3_nt: TGTGCCAGCAGTGAAGGGACAGGCAATATGAACACTGAAGCTTTCTTT
cdr3_aa: CASSEGTGNMNTEAFF

v_call: TRBV7-9
clone_size: NA
j_call: TRBJ2-1
d_call: TRBD2
cdr3_length: 15
cdr3_nt: TGTGCCAGCAGCTTAGGGGCTAGCGGATACAATGAGCAGTTCTTC
cdr3_aa: CASSLGASGYNEQFF

v_call: TRBV6-1
clone_size: NA
j_call: TRBJ1-1
d_call: NA
cdr3_length: 16
cdr3_nt: TGTGCCAGCAGTAAAGGAGCAGGGCTGGGGGAAACTGAAGCTTTCTTT
cdr3_aa: CASSKGAGLGETEAFF

v_call: TRBV5-5
clone_size: NA
j_call: TRBJ1-2
d_call: TRBD1
cdr3_length: 16
cdr3_nt: TGTGCCAGCAGCTTGGCCACGACCGGGACAGGGGGAGGCTACACCTTC
cdr3_aa: CASSLATTGTGGGYTF

v_call: TRBV15
clone_size: NA
j_call: TRBJ1-5
d_call: NA
cdr3_length: 15
cdr3_nt: TGTGCCACCAGCAGAGGGGGGGGCGGGAGTCAGCCCCAGCATTTT
cdr3_aa: CATSRGGGGSQPQHF

v_call: TRBV29-1
clone_size: NA
j_call: TRBJ2-2
d_call: NA
cdr3_length: 14
cdr3_nt: TGCAGCGTTCTGACCGGAACGAACACCGGGGAGCTGTTTTTT
cdr3_aa: CSVLTGTNTGELFF

v_call: TRBV5-3
clone_size: NA
j_call: TRBJ2-2
d_call: TRBD2
cdr3_length: 16
cdr3_nt: TGTGCCAGAAGCAGGGGACTAGCGGGGGCCACCGGGGAGCTGTTTTTT
cdr3_aa: CARSRGLAGATGELFF

v_call: TRBV6-4
clone_size: NA
j_call: TRBJ2-1
d_call: TRBD2
cdr3_length: 13
cdr3_nt: TGTGCCAGCAGTGATACAGCGGGGTATGAGCAGTTCTTC
cdr3_aa: CASSDTAGYEQFF

v_call: TRBV5-1
clone_size: NA
j_call: TRBJ2-1
d_call: TRBD2
cdr3_length: 16
cdr3_nt: TGCGCCAGCAGCTTGGAGACTAGCGGGGGTTATTATGAGCAGTTCTTC
cdr3_aa: CASSLETSGGYYEQFF

v_call: TRBV5-5
clone_size: NA
j_call: TRBJ1-2
d_call: NA
cdr3_length: 14
cdr3_nt: TGTGCCAGCAGCTTGGGGCCACCTAACTATGGCTACACCTTC
cdr3_aa: CASSLGPPNYGYTF

v_call: TRBV7-6
clone_size: NA
j_call: TRBJ2-3
d_call: NA
cdr3_length: 16
cdr3_nt: TGTGCCAGCAGCTTAGGGACACTCAGGGACACAGATACGCAGTATTTT
cdr3_aa: CASSLGTLRDTDTQYF

v_call: TRBV5-1
clone_size: once
j_call: TRBJ1-1
d_call: NA
cdr3_length: 14
cdr3_nt: TGCGCCAGCAGCTTGGTTACGGGGAACACTGAAGCTTTCTTT
cdr3_aa: CASSLVTGNTEAFF

v_call: TRBV5-1
clone_size: few
j_call: TRBJ1-6
d_call: TRBD1
cdr3_length: 14
cdr3_nt: TGCGCCAGCAGCCTCTGGACAGGGGGAACGGCCCTCCACTTT
cdr3_aa: CASSLWTGGTALHF

v_call: TRBV6-5
clone_size: NA
j_call: TRBJ1-2
d_call: NA
cdr3_length: 13
cdr3_nt: TGTGCCACCCAACAGGGTATAGTCAATGGCTACACCTTC
cdr3_aa: CATQQGIVNGYTF

v_call: TRBV7-2
clone_size: NA
j_call: TRBJ1-2
d_call: TRBD1
cdr3_length: 16
cdr3_nt: TGTGCCAGCAGCTTATCCGACAGGGGTGATGGTGGTGGCTACACCTTC
cdr3_aa: CASSLSDRGDGGGYTF

v_call: TRBV25-1
clone_size: once
j_call: TRBJ1-1
d_call: TRBD1
cdr3_length: 14
cdr3_nt: TGTGCCAGCACCGTAACAGGGGGCCGGACTGAAGCTTTCTTT
cdr3_aa: CASTVTGGRTEAFF

v_call: TRBV19
clone_size: NA
j_call: TRBJ1-5
d_call: NA
cdr3_length: 15
cdr3_nt: TGTGCCAGTAGTCCCCAGGACCGATACAATCAGCCCCAGCATTTT
cdr3_aa: CASSPQDRYNQPQHF

v_call: TRBV2
clone_size: NA
j_call: TRBJ1-3
d_call: NA
cdr3_length: 15
cdr3_nt: TGTGCCAGCGGGGAGGGCAGTCCGGTCGGAAACACCATATATTTT
cdr3_aa: CASGEGSPVGNTIYF

v_call: TRBV30
clone_size: NA
j_call: TRBJ1-6
d_call: NA
cdr3_length: 13
cdr3_nt: TGTGCCTGGAGGACGGACTATAATTCACCCCTCCACTTT
cdr3_aa: CAWRTDYNSPLHF

v_call: TRBV7-6
clone_size: NA
j_call: TRBJ2-3
d_call: TRBD1
cdr3_length: 14
cdr3_nt: TGTGCCAGCAGCTCCGGACAGGGCACAGATACGCAGTATTTT
cdr3_aa: CASSSGQGTDTQYF

v_call: TRBV29-1
clone_size: NA
j_call: TRBJ2-6
d_call: TRBD1
cdr3_length: 18
cdr3_nt: TGCAGCGTTGAAGAACGGACAGGAGGCTACTCTGGGGCCAACGTCCTGACTTTC
cdr3_aa: CSVEERTGGYSGANVLTF

v_call: TRBV5-6
clone_size: NA
j_call: TRBJ2-3
d_call: NA
cdr3_length: 13
cdr3_nt: TGTGCCAGCAGCTTGACGGGCACAGATACGCAGTATTTT
cdr3_aa: CASSLTGTDTQYF

v_call: TRBV4-1
clone_size: NA
j_call: TRBJ1-4
d_call: NA
cdr3_length: 15
cdr3_nt: TGCGCCAGCAGCCAACGAGGGACGGTTGATGAAAAACTGTTTTTT
cdr3_aa: CASSQRGTVDEKLFF

v_call: TRBV10-3
clone_size: NA
j_call: TRBJ2-3
d_call: NA
cdr3_length: 12
cdr3_nt: TGTGCCATCTTAAACGGCACAGATACGCAGTATTTT
cdr3_aa: CAILNGTDTQYF

v_call: TRBV30
clone_size: NA
j_call: TRBJ1-1
d_call: TRBD1
cdr3_length: 16
cdr3_nt: TGTGCCTGGATGGGGCTCGGCAGGGGGCTCGGCACTGAAGCTTTCTTT
cdr3_aa: CAWMGLGRGLGTEAFF

v_call: TRBV5-1
clone_size: NA
j_call: TRBJ1-1
d_call: NA
cdr3_length: 13
cdr3_nt: TGCGCCAGCAGCTTTAAACGGGACACTGAAGCTTTCTTT
cdr3_aa: CASSFKRDTEAFF

v_call: TRBV11-3
clone_size: NA
j_call: TRBJ1-1
d_call: NA
cdr3_length: 13
cdr3_nt: TGTGCCAGCAGCTTAGGGTTGGACACTGAAGCTTTCTTT
cdr3_aa: CASSLGLDTEAFF

v_call: TRBV2
clone_size: NA
j_call: TRBJ2-5
d_call: TRBD1
cdr3_length: 17
cdr3_nt: TGTGCCAGCAGTGACTATCCTAGGACAGGGGGCGGGGAGACCCAGTACTTC
cdr3_aa: CASSDYPRTGGGETQYF

v_call: TRBV5-8
clone_size: once
j_call: TRBJ1-6
d_call: NA
cdr3_length: 15
cdr3_nt: TGTGCCAGCAGCTCGGAAAGCTCCTATAATTCACCCCTCCACTTT
cdr3_aa: CASSSESSYNSPLHF

v_call: TRBV7-9
clone_size: NA
j_call: TRBJ2-4
d_call: TRBD1
cdr3_length: 14
cdr3_nt: TGTGCCAGCAGCACAGGGGAAGCCAAAAACATTCAGTACTTC
cdr3_aa: CASSTGEAKNIQYF

v_call: TRBV5-6
clone_size: NA
j_call: TRBJ1-3
d_call: NA
cdr3_length: 13
cdr3_nt: TGTGCCAGCAGCTTGGACTACAGAAACACCATATATTTT
cdr3_aa: CASSLDYRNTIYF

v_call: TRBV18
clone_size: NA
j_call: TRBJ2-7
d_call: NA
cdr3_length: 14
cdr3_nt: TGTGCCAGCTCACCACCGGGCAGAACCTACGAGCAGTACTTC
cdr3_aa: CASSPPGRTYEQYF

v_call: TRBV14
clone_size: NA
j_call: TRBJ1-4
d_call: TRBD1
cdr3_length: 12
cdr3_nt: TGTGCCAGCAGCCGACAGGGGGGTAAACTGTTTTTT
cdr3_aa: CASSRQGGKLFF

v_call: TRBV7-9
clone_size: NA
j_call: TRBJ2-7
d_call: NA
cdr3_length: 13
cdr3_nt: TGTGCCAGCAGCTTAGGTTGGGGTTACGAGCAGTACTTC
cdr3_aa: CASSLGWGYEQYF

v_call: TRBV6-6
clone_size: once
j_call: TRBJ1-5
d_call: NA
cdr3_length: 19
cdr3_nt: TGTGCCAGCAGTCGTCGGAACGGACCCTCTGGTTGGGGCAATCAGCCCCAGCATTTT
cdr3_aa: CASSRRNGPSGWGNQPQHF

v_call: TRBV29-1
clone_size: NA
j_call: TRBJ1-2
d_call: NA
cdr3_length: 13
cdr3_nt: TGCAGCGTTGTTGGCACATCGGGTTATGGCTACACCTTC
cdr3_aa: CSVVGTSGYGYTF